Reported below is one T cell receptor (beta chain). The antigen remains undetermined. The sample belongs to a study of Ad26.COV2.S vaccination and SARS-CoV-2 variants. Points from the study as a whole: Breadth and depth estimates from TCRs may understate total T cell responses. Participants in the vaccine arm had higher spike-specific TCR breadth; placebo recipients had lower.

The treatment: 15 to 20 received Ad26.COV2.S at low or high dose, single or two shots; several received placebo; per-sample allocation not given. Following the first vaccine or placebo injection, samples were taken on day 63. Cohort 1b enrolled adults aged 18-55 years in Boston. The CDR3 spans 14 residues. V was trimmed by 2 bases and J by 4 bases, leaving 11 bases between them. Germline V gene lookup returns CDR1 LGHNA and CDR2 YNFKEQ. Repertoires were generated with immunoSEQ multiplex PCR, while TCRdb's copy carries only in-frame clones and drops some. The sample contains around 450,000 clones, 89% of which appear only once.

The starting material was peripheral blood, obtained in a trial of Ad26.COV2.S vaccine versus placebo. This clonotype was obtained from a person between 18 and 65 years old who received the Ad26.COV2.S COVID-19 vaccine or a placebo. The V gene is TRBV4-2, the J gene TRBJ1-2; D is perhaps TRBD1 (6 bases). The CDR3 DNA reads as TGTGCCAGCAGCCAACAACAGGGAATCTATGGCTACACCTTC. Translating gives CASSQQQGIYGYTF.